These T cell receptor beta chains were read from a single sample in a study of blood T cells in healthy people across ages. TCRdb reanalysed the 5' RACE reads using MiXCR and keeps one entry per CDR3 protein. The sample holds 850,000 to 1,000,000 distinct CDR3 sequences, around 48% seen once. The sample taken for sequencing was blood. The receptors shown here come from a man aged 25 to 40 in good health. CDR3s include the opening cysteine and the closing phenylalanine or tryptophan. The order of the fields is clone size, D gene, V gene, J gene, CDR3 DNA, CDR3 protein. The D gene is left open where the match is weak. Size is stated for part of the rows, as once, few or many counts, or as a class when the clone is expanded.

>NA|TRBD1|TRBV11-1|TRBJ2-7
TGTGCCAGCAGCTTCAGCCCGGGACAGAGCGACGAGCAGTACTTC
CASSFSPGQSDEQYF
>NA|TRBD1|TRBV6-2/TRBV6-3|TRBJ2-5
TGTGCCAGCAGTTACTCCTGGACAGGGTATGGGGAGACCCAGTACTTC
CASSYSWTGYGETQYF
>NA|TRBD2|TRBV29-1|TRBJ2-7
TGCAGCGGTTTAGCGGGGGGGTCCTACGAGCAGTACTTC
CSGLAGGSYEQYF
>few|NA|TRBV9|TRBJ1-6
TGTGCCAGCAGCGTAGGTGGAGTCGGATCACCCCTCCACTTT
CASSVGGVGSPLHF
>NA|TRBD1|TRBV3-1|TRBJ2-7
TGTGCCAGCAGCCAAAATCGGCTGAGGACAGGCTACGAGCAGTACTTC
CASSQNRLRTGYEQYF
>NA|NA|TRBV20-1|TRBJ2-7
TGCAGTGCTAGGAGTGGGGCCTACGAGCAGTACTTC
CSARSGAYEQYF
>NA|NA|TRBV20-1|TRBJ2-1
TGCAGTGCTATTTGGAGCATTCGTGTCAGCTCCTACAATGAGCAGTTCTTC
CSAIWSIRVSSYNEQFF
>NA|TRBD2|TRBV20-1|TRBJ2-3
TGCAGTGCTAGAGACCCCACCCAAGGAGCGGGGGTCACAGATACGCAGTATTTT
CSARDPTQGAGVTDTQYF
>few|TRBD1|TRBV7-9|TRBJ1-6
TGTGCCAGTCAGGGGGCTTCACCCCTCCACTTT
CASQGASPLHF
>NA|NA|TRBV7-9|TRBJ1-1
TGTGCCAGCAGCTTAGCCTTCGACAGTCACACTGAAGCTTTCTTT
CASSLAFDSHTEAFF
>NA|NA|TRBV5-1|TRBJ1-2
TGCGCCAGCAGCTTGGGAGCGGCAGGCGGAGGCTATGGCTACACCTTC
CASSLGAAGGGYGYTF
>NA|NA|TRBV30|TRBJ1-6
TGTGCCTGGAGTGCACACAGGCCTACCGGGAACTCACCCCTCCACTTT
CAWSAHRPTGNSPLHF
>NA|TRBD2|TRBV11-2|TRBJ2-5
TGTGCCAGCGGACGGACTAGCGGGGCTCAAGAGACCCAGTACTTC
CASGRTSGAQETQYF
>few|TRBD1|TRBV20-1|TRBJ1-2
TGCAGTGCTAGAGACGGCGACAGGGAACTTACCGGCTACACCTTC
CSARDGDRELTGYTF
>NA|NA|TRBV28|TRBJ1-2
TGTGCCAGCAGGGCGAGCAGCGTACGGGGCTACACCTTC
CASRASSVRGYTF
>NA|TRBD2|TRBV6-5|TRBJ2-5
TGTGCCAGCAGTTATGAGAGCGGGGGTTACAATGAGCAGTACTTC
CASSYESGGYNEQYF
>once|NA|TRBV28|TRBJ1-2
TGTGCCAGCAGTCATGGGAGGGGTACCTATGGCTACACCTTC
CASSHGRGTYGYTF
>few|NA|TRBV4-3|TRBJ2-1
TGCGCCAGCAGCCAGGAACCGGGACGCGAGCAGTTCTTC
CASSQEPGREQFF
>NA|NA|TRBV6-2/TRBV6-3|TRBJ2-1
TGTGCCAGCAGTTACGACGCCCTTCTTAGGACGGACAATGAGCAGTTCTTC
CASSYDALLRTDNEQFF
>once|TRBD1|TRBV28|TRBJ1-4
TGTGCCAGCAGTGACTCCGGGACAGGGAGGATTGAAAAACTGTTTTTT
CASSDSGTGRIEKLFF
>NA|NA|TRBV3-1|TRBJ2-3
TGTGCCAGCAGCCAAGATAGGGCTAGCCGGCGTACGCAGTATTTT
CASSQDRASRRTQYF
>NA|NA|TRBV7-2|TRBJ2-5
TGTGCCAGCAGCGCAAACGGGGGCCAAGAGACCCAGTACTTC
CASSANGGQETQYF
>NA|TRBD1|TRBV5-1|TRBJ1-5
TGCGCCAGCAGCACGGGACAGGATCAGCCCCAGCATTTT
CASSTGQDQPQHF
>NA|NA|TRBV7-2|TRBJ1-6
TGTGCCAGCAGCTCCCCGGGACCGGGTAGTTCCCCCCTCCACTTT
CASSSPGPGSSPLHF
>NA|NA|TRBV7-9|TRBJ2-7
TGTGCCAGCAGCTTAGACGGCGTTAGGTACGAGCAGTACTTC
CASSLDGVRYEQYF
>few|NA|TRBV5-1|TRBJ2-5
TGCGCCAGCAGCTTTGGAAACCTTCAAGAGACCCAGTACTTC
CASSFGNLQETQYF
>NA|NA|TRBV6-5|TRBJ2-5
TGTGCCAGTAGGCTGGGGTCGAAAGAGACCCAGTACTTC
CASRLGSKETQYF
>NA|NA|TRBV21-1|TRBJ2-3
TGTGCCAGCAGCAAAGAGGGCAGAGGAGGCACAGATACGCAGTATTTT
CASSKEGRGGTDTQYF
>NA|NA|TRBV5-6|TRBJ1-1
TGTGCCAGCAGCTTGGCGGGAGGACGTGAAGCTTTCTTT
CASSLAGGREAFF
>few|TRBD2|TRBV2|TRBJ2-1
TGTGCCAGCAAGGGACTAGCGGGGGGTGGTGAGCAGTTCTTC
CASKGLAGGGEQFF
>NA|TRBD1|TRBV4-2|TRBJ1-1
TGTGCCAGCAGCCAAGACGGGACAGAAATGGCGGCTTTCTTT
CASSQDGTEMAAFF
>NA|NA|TRBV30|TRBJ2-1
TGTGCCTGTTACAGCCTCTCCTACAATGAGCAGTTCTTC
CACYSLSYNEQFF
>NA|TRBD1|TRBV20-1|TRBJ1-4
TGCAGTGCTAGGGACAGGGTTAATGAAAAACTGTTTTTT
CSARDRVNEKLFF
>NA|TRBD1|TRBV14|TRBJ2-1
TGTGCCAGCAGCCAAGATCGACAGGGGCTAAGCTCCTACAATGAGCAGTTCTTC
CASSQDRQGLSSYNEQFF
>NA|TRBD1|TRBV28|TRBJ1-2
TGTACCAGCACCTCAACAGGGGGCATTGATGGCTACACCTTC
CTSTSTGGIDGYTF
>NA|NA|TRBV10-3|TRBJ1-1
TGTGCCATCAGTGAGGTTATAAGGGGAGCTGAAGCTTTCTTT
CAISEVIRGAEAFF
>NA|NA|TRBV20-1|TRBJ2-7
TGCAGTGCTAGTACTAACTCCTACGAGCAGTACTTC
CSASTNSYEQYF
>NA|NA|TRBV12-3/TRBV12-4|TRBJ2-7
TGTGCCAGCAGTTTGAGTAGCGCTACCCCGGGGGAGCAGTACTTC
CASSLSSATPGEQYF
>once|NA|TRBV2|TRBJ2-6
NA
CASTRGQGGQPQHFGDGANVLTF
>once|NA|TRBV24-1|TRBJ1-2
TGTGCCACCAGTGAGTCCCGCCGGGCGGAGGGCTACACCTTC
CATSESRRAEGYTF
>NA|NA|TRBV3-1|TRBJ2-5
TGTGCCAGCAGCCACAGGGCTTTGTACCAAGAGACCCAGTACTTC
CASSHRALYQETQYF
>NA|TRBD1|TRBV7-2|TRBJ2-6
TGTGCCAGCAGCTCTCGGGGGGACAGGGCCTACTCTGGGGCCAACGTCCTGACTTTC
CASSSRGDRAYSGANVLTF
>NA|NA|TRBV27|TRBJ2-1
TGTGCCAGCAGCCTGAGGGGGGGGGCCCTGTGGAATGAGCAGTTCTTC
CASSLRGGALWNEQFF
>NA|TRBD1|TRBV4-1|TRBJ2-4
TGCGCCAGCAGCCAATTAGGGACAGGAGCCTGGGGGGAAAACATTCAGTACTTC
CASSQLGTGAWGENIQYF
>NA|NA|TRBV2|TRBJ2-7
TGTGCCAGCAGTGAAAGTGGGGTTAGTCTAACCCAGTACTTC
CASSESGVSLTQYF
>NA|NA|TRBV4-2|TRBJ1-4
TGTGCCAGCAGCCAAGATCGACAGCTTGAAAAACTGTTTTTT
CASSQDRQLEKLFF
>few|NA|TRBV20-1|TRBJ2-5
TGCAGTGCTAGATTGTCCCAAGAGACCCAGTACTTC
CSARLSQETQYF
>once|NA|TRBV7-3|TRBJ2-1
TGTGCCAGCAGCTCCCGGCGTGGGGGCCACAATGAGCAGTTCTTC
CASSSRRGGHNEQFF
>NA|NA|TRBV20-1|TRBJ2-7
TGCAGTGCTAGAGAGCCGGGACTTACAGCCTACGAGCAGTACTTC
CSAREPGLTAYEQYF
>few|TRBD2|TRBV6-5|TRBJ2-5
TGTGCCAGCAGTTACTCGACGGCTAGCGGGGGGGCTAGGGAGACCCAGTACTTC
CASSYSTASGGARETQYF